This T cell receptor beta chain was identified during a study of T cells after yellow fever vaccination (dated by TCRdb to between 2018 and 2020). Turning to the overall study: Libraries from fractions with low cell numbers were prepared with the SMART-Seq v4 Ultra Low Input RNA kit. To track T-cell clones before and after primary and booster YFV17D yellow fever vaccination, bulk TCR alpha and beta repertoires were sequenced longitudinally. Two healthy male donors, one aged 18 to 30 and one aged 30 to 40 years, were included in the cohort. Blood samples were taken at several timepoints before and after primary and secondary immunization, and bulk PBMC replicates and cell subsets were isolated.

What the study reported, not specific to this receptor: Most clones expanded after primary vaccination were re-detected after the booster (about 96% of CD4 and about 88% of CD8), suggesting broad memory maintenance. A small share of clonotypes was detected in both CD4 and CD8 compartments, with the overlap likely arising from convergent recombination. Computational filtering was required because FACS-sorted repertoires could contain abundant contaminating clonotypes from the bulk population. Because only two donors were included in the study, the extent to which the findings can be generalized is limited. The secondary T-cell response was weaker than the primary response but faster, peaking on day 5 instead of day 15.

Comments on this clonotype: This receptor's antigen is unknown. Base qualities are missing; no much larger clone stands one base away.

The data were produced on an Illumina NovaSeq 6000. TCR cDNA was made using 5'RACE template switching, a step that added a universal primer site and unique molecular identifiers. Priming for cDNA synthesis came from both the TCR alpha and TCR beta constant segments. Library amplification used two PCR steps, and the second PCR step added sample barcodes and sequencing adapters. Sequencing of libraries was done on Illumina HiSeq 2500 (2x100 bp) or NovaSeq (2x150 bp). From the authors' description of their analysis: Reads were demultiplexed and collapsed into UMI consensus sequences with MIGEC, and V(D)J alignment was performed with MiXCR. Vaccine-responding clonotypes were identified with edgeR using replicate PBMC samples, with FDR below 0.01 and a log2 fold change above 5 up to day 15 being required. Each bulk clonotype was labeled CD4 or CD8 based on which sequenced repertoire, CD4 or CD8, contained the clonotype at higher abundance. The public reads were reprocessed in TCRdb via fastp at Q25 and MiXCR, keeping in-frame beta chains. Each entry merges the rows of one CDR3 protein and shows their most common DNA and genes. The authors' filters were not applied to this entry. The sample table records 150,000 to 200,000 distinct CDR3 sequences; 9.5% to 11% of these occur just once. The leading ten clones occupy about 40% of the sample.

The sample's treatment or condition label, decoded: live attenuated yellow fever vaccine strain. A standard Ficoll-Paque protocol was used to isolate PBMCs from peripheral blood. CD4 and CD8 T-cell fractions were isolated with Dynabeads CD4 and CD8 positive selection kits. TriZol was used to extract RNA from bulk PBMCs, from CD4 and CD8 fractions, and from dextramer-positive and dextramer-negative fractions. According to the germline V gene, CDR1 reads MRHNA and CDR2 reads SNTAGT. Between the V and J ends, shortened by 4 bases and 3 bases respectively, the junction contains 15 bases. Spanning cysteine to phenylalanine, the CDR3 consists of 15 amino acids. The CDR3 DNA has 45 bases and is translated from base 1.

The sample in question was CD8+ T cells sorted from PBMCs, obtained 15 days after the yellow fever booster vaccination. The clonotype comes from a man aged 18 to 35 who received the YFV17D yellow fever vaccine. The chain is encoded by TRBV6-4 joined to TRBJ1-1; the D segment cannot be called with confidence. CDR3 loop: CASSVHPRWDTEAFF. The nucleotide sequence reads as follows: TGTGCCAGCAGTGTCCACCCGCGATGGGACACTGAAGCTTTCTTT.